These 23 T cell receptor beta chains came from one sample sequenced in a study of cytomegalovirus exposure and HLA in healthy donors. The study ran its PCR with 60 Vbeta and 13 Jbeta primers. Using immunoSEQ multiplex PCR, the repertoire was profiled, and TCRdb retains in-frame clones only, with some absent. Of 110,000 or so clones listed, just under 75% are singletons. The sample taken for sequencing was PBMCs. Receptors originate from a human donor in good health.

The chain combines TRBV2 with TRBJ2-2; D gene ambiguous. This CDR3 has 14 residues. Germline V gene sequence: CDR1 SNHLY, CDR2 FYNNEI. Trimming shortened V by 6 bases and J by 6 bases, and 14 bases separated the two germline ends. The CDR3 is CASSLKLSAGELFF. The CDR3 bases are TGTGCCAGCAGCCTCAAATTGTCAGCCGGGGAGCTGTTTTTT.

The rearrangement joins TRBV4-3 to TRBJ2-7, with 7 bases identical to TRBD2. The trim removed 0 bases at V and 9 bases at J, leaving 5 bases unmatched. The CDR3 contains 13 residues. The germline V gene encodes CDR1 LGHNA and CDR2 YSLEER. CDR3 loop: CASSQDRERGQYF. The CDR3 region has the DNA TGCGCCAGCAGCCAAGACAGGGAGCGGGGGCAGTACTTC.

The rearrangement uses TRBV9 and TRBJ2-7; weak D call: TRBD2 (6 bases). The length of the CDR3 is 14 residues. Trimming removed 1 base from V and 0 bases from J, with 8 bases in between. From germline, CDR1 is SGDLS and CDR2 YYNGEE. The CDR3 DNA reads as TGTGCCAGCAGCGTACTCGGGAGCTCCTACGAGCAGTACTTC. It encodes CASSVLGSSYEQYF.

This chain joins TRBV2 and TRBJ1-2; possibly TRBD1 for D (6 bases). The CDR3 length is 12 residues. The germline gives CDR1 SNHLY, CDR2 FYNNEI. V lost 6 bases, J lost 7 bases, and 12 bases lay in between. As DNA, the CDR3 is TGTGCCAGCAGCGAGGACAGAAGTGGCTACACCTTC. Residues: CASSEDRSGYTF.

The table lists this clone with a few counts. The chain couples TRBV5-8 to TRBJ2-5, with D perhaps TRBD2 (5 bases). CDR3 length: 15 residues. The germline gives CDR1 SGHTS, CDR2 YDEGEE. V was shortened by 0 bases and J by 0 bases, with 9 bases between the two germline ends. The DNA of the CDR3 is TGTGCCAGCAGCTTGGTCCGAGGGTACCAAGAGACCCAGTACTTC. It translates to CASSLVRGYQETQYF.

To note about this clone: The conserved phenylalanine or tryptophan is not found at the CDR3 terminus, so this likely reflects a read error. The gene calls are TRBV5-1 and TRBJ1-1, with a tentative D call TRBD1 (6 bases). The CDR3 consists of 15 residues. Germline values: CDR1 SGHRS, CDR2 YFSETQ. Trimming took 4 bases from V and 4 from J, leaving 17 bases between them. This CDR3 is CASSTEQGPFTEAFL. The CDR3, as DNA: TGCGCCAGCAGCACCGAACAGGGACCCTTCACTGAAGCTTTCCTT.

This rearrangement joins TRBV11-2 to TRBJ2-1; the D gene is possibly TRBD2 (5 bases). Germline CDR1 SGHAT, CDR2 FQNNGV. The CDR3 is 14 amino acids. Trimming cost V 3 bases and J 8 bases, with 14 bases left between them. DNA of the CDR3: TGTGCCAGCAGCTTGAGGGCGGAAGTCTATGAGCAGTTCTTC. Amino acid sequence: CASSLRAEVYEQFF.

This rearrangement joins TRBV5-1 to TRBJ2-7, with D possibly TRBD1 on 6 matching bases. This CDR3 has 15 amino acids. V lost 4 bases and J lost 2, with 16 bases in between. The germline V gene encodes CDR1 SGHRS and CDR2 YFSETQ. CDR3 nucleotides: TGCGCCAGCAGCAGAGACAGGTCAGCTCCCTACGAGCAGTACTTC. It is translated as CASSRDRSAPYEQYF.

This clone was seen a single time. This chain links TRBV21-1 with TRBJ1-2; whether TRBD1, the table's D call, matches the DNA was not checked. TRBV21-1 has pseudogene status. The CDR3 runs to 15 residues. CDR3 DNA sequence: TGTGCCAGCAGCAAAGAGGGGAAAGGGCGGTATGGCTACACCTTC. It codes for CASSKEGKGRYGYTF.

The rearrangement joins TRBV27 to TRBJ1-5; possible D gene TRBD1, 5 bases. CDR3 size: 14 residues. The ends were cut back, 2 bases at V and 4 bases at J, with 9 bases in the middle. Germline CDR1 reads MNHEY; CDR2 reads SMNVEV (reference sequence). CDR3 coding DNA: TGTGCCAGCAGTTTAGCAGGGCGAAATCAGCCCCAGCATTTT. Amino acid sequence: CASSLAGRNQPQHF.

The chain uses TRBV2 and TRBJ2-6; the D gene is possibly TRBD1 (6 bases). The germline gives CDR1 SNHLY, CDR2 FYNNEI. Trimming left V 5 bases short and J 0 bases short, with 23 bases between. The CDR3 spans 20 residues. The CDR3 DNA is TGTGCCAGCAGTACTAGAGCGGACAGATTTTTCCTCTCTGGGGCCAACGTCCTGACTTTC. This encodes CASSTRADRFFLSGANVLTF.

The chain links TRBV15 to TRBJ2-1; 10 nucleotides agree with TRBD1. CDR3 length equals 16 residues. The V gene's germline CDR1 is LNHNV and CDR2 YYDKDF (reference sequence). After removal of 6 bases from V and 10 bases from J, the junction contained 15 bases not matched to a gene. The CDR3 DNA reads as TGTGCCACCAGAAACACCGGGACAGGGGTCCCCAGGGAGCAGTTCTTC. Protein product: CATRNTGTGVPREQFF.

The chain links TRBV11-3 to TRBJ2-1; TRBD2 is a possible D gene (6 bases). CDR3 size: 15 residues. Germline V CDR1 and CDR2: SGHNT, YENEEA. Trimming shortened V by 4 bases and J by 10 bases, and 20 bases separated the two germline ends. Here the CDR3 DNA reads TGTGCCAGCAGCTATACAGGTGGGGGGTTCGGAGAGCAGTTCTTC. Residues: CASSYTGGGFGEQFF.

The chain is built from TRBV14 and TRBJ2-5; D may be TRBD1 (6 bases). Between the trimmed V and J ends, which lost 1 base and 3 bases, there was a span of 12 bases. This CDR3 has 15 amino acids. From germline, CDR1 is SGHDN and CDR2 FVKESK. CDR3 sequence: CASSQVLDRKETQYF. CDR3 in DNA: TGTGCCAGCAGCCAAGTTCTGGACAGAAAAGAGACCCAGTACTTC.

The genes are TRBV6-1 and TRBJ2-5; 8 positions match TRBD2. J lost 5 bases, V lost 1 base, and 12 bases had no gene match. Germline V gene data show CDR1 as MNHNS and CDR2 as SASEGT. The CDR3 spans 17 residues. CDR3: CASSEVPRAGVRETQYF. CDR3 sequence (DNA): TGTGCCAGCAGTGAAGTACCTCGAGCGGGAGTAAGGGAGACCCAGTACTTC.

This clone has just a few counts. The chain combines TRBV6-5 with TRBJ1-1, with D perhaps matching TRBD1 (6 bases). The CDR3 spans 16 residues. V lost 2 bases, J lost 4 bases, and 17 bases lay in between. The germline gives CDR1 MNHEY, CDR2 SVGAGI. CDR3: CASSYKSARGSTEAFF. The CDR3 DNA sequence: TGTGCCAGCAGTTACAAGTCAGCAAGGGGGTCCACTGAAGCTTTCTTT.

The chain is built from TRBV5-4 and TRBJ1-1, with D possibly TRBD1 on 6 matching bases. V was cut by 7 bases and J by 0 bases, with 10 bases left in between. Germline values: CDR1 SGHNT, CDR2 YYREEE (reference sequence). The CDR3 is 13 residues long. The CDR3 coding sequence is TGTGCCAGCTCCCAGGGGATGAACACTGAAGCTTTCTTT. Its protein is CASSQGMNTEAFF.

This chain links TRBV29-1 with TRBJ1-1; D call uncertain. Trimming shortened V by 7 bases and J by 5 bases, and 17 bases separated the two germline ends. CDR1 and CDR2 (germline): SQVTM, ANQGSEA. The CDR3 loop spans 13 amino acids. In DNA, the CDR3 is TGCAGCGCCGGTGGGGTTAGGGAGACTGAAGCTTTCTTT. Its translation is CSAGGVRETEAFF.

V gene TRBV29-1 combines with J gene TRBJ1-2; unclear D gene. The V end was cut by 7 bases, the J end by 0 bases, with 18 bases between. The CDR3 contains 15 residues. Germline CDR1 and CDR2: SQVTM and ANQGSEA. The CDR3 DNA is TGCAGCGGAGCGTTAGGAGGAGCGGCTAACTATGGCTACACCTTC. It encodes CSGALGGAANYGYTF.

This clone was observed a few times. The rearrangement joins TRBV30 to TRBJ2-3; TRBD1 might be the D (5 bases). V dropped 0 bases and J dropped 3 bases, with 7 bases sitting between them. This CDR3 has 13 residues. Germline lookup yields CDR1 GTSNPN and CDR2 SVGIG (reference sequence). The CDR3: CAWSVQGTDTQYF. The CDR3 nucleotides are TGTGCCTGGAGTGTGCAGGGAACAGATACGCAGTATTTT.

This CDR3 reads CASSVSGTSAEQYF. The CDR3 nucleotides read TGTGCCAGCAGCGTATCCGGGACTAGCGCCGAGCAGTACTTC. This rearrangement joins TRBV7-3 to TRBJ2-7; TRBD2 matches at 10 bases. This CDR3 contains 14 residues. The germline gives CDR1 SGHTA, CDR2 FQGTGA. Losses at the gene ends were 5 bases for V and 6 bases for J; bases not matched to a gene: 7. Combining the CDR3 with reference TRBV7-3 and TRBJ2-7 gives the whole variable domain GAGVSQTPSNKVTEKGKYVELRCDPISGHTALYWYRQSLGQGPEFLIYFQGTGAADDSGLPNDRFFAVRPEGSVSTLKIQRTERGDSAVYLCASSVSGTSAEQYFGPGTRLTVT.

The chain couples TRBV21-1 to TRBJ2-5; TRBD2 is the table's D call and was not checked against the DNA. TRBV21-1 is a recognized pseudogene. The CDR3 runs 19 residues. CDR3 in DNA: TGTGCCAGCAGCACCTATTTACCGGGACTAGCGGGGGGCCAAGAGACCCAGTACTTC. This gives the protein CASSTYLPGLAGGQETQYF.

The chain employs TRBV5-1 and TRBJ2-7; 9 positions agree with TRBD2. Trimming removed 0 bases from V and 2 bases from J; junction bases left unmatched: 9. The CDR3 has 17 residues. Per the germline V gene, CDR1 is SGHRS and CDR2 is YFSETQ. DNA for the CDR3: TGCGCCAGCAGCTTGGGCCGACTAGCGGCAGAGACCTACGAGCAGTACTTC. The encoded protein is CASSLGRLAAETYEQYF.